This T cell receptor (beta chain) originates from a study of cytomegalovirus exposure and HLA in healthy donors. General study points: Data from an earlier analysis indicated that most TCR beta V segments were productive either about 87% or about 30% of the time.

With regard to this clone: Its antigen is undetermined.

PCR was performed using 60 Vbeta and 13 Jbeta primers. Some clones are missing from TCRdb's copy, which holds only in-frame ones; the method was immunoSEQ multiplex PCR. In total, the table holds over 120,000 clones. This CDR3 has 17 residues. Germline V gene data show CDR1 as LGHNA and CDR2 as YNFKEQ. With 0 bases removed from V and 10 bases from J, the gap between germline ends came to 24 bases. The sample comprised PBMCs. The sequence came from a male donor in good health and CMV-seronegative. The chain uses TRBV4-2 and TRBJ1-1, with a possible D match to TRBD1 (6 bases). The CDR3 DNA reads as TGTGCCAGCAGCCAAGACCACATTAAACAGGGACGGGACGGAGCTTTCTTT. Translation gives CASSQDHIKQGRDGAFF.